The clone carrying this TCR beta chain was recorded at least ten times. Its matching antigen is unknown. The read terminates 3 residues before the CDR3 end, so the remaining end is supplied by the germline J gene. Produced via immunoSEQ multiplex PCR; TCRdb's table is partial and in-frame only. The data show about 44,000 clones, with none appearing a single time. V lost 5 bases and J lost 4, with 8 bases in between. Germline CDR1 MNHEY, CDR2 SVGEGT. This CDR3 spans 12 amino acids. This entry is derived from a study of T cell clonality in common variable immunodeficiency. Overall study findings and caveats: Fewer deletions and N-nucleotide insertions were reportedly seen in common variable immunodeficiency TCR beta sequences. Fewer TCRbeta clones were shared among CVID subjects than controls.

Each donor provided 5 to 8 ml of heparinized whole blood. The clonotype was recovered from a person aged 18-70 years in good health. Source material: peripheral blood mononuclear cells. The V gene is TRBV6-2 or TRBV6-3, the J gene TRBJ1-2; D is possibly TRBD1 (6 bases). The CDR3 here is CASSEDSYGYTF. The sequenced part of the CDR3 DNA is TGTGCCAGCAGTGAGGACAGCTATGGC.